This T cell receptor (beta chain) emerged from a study of blood T cells in healthy people across ages (dated by TCRdb to 2014 to 2015). About the full investigation: Template switching captured roughly one uniquely barcoded TCR beta cDNA molecule per two T cells in model experiments. To track age-related changes in TCR beta repertoire diversity, the study relied on deep sequencing normalized with unique cDNA molecular identifiers. To avoid experimental bias, donors of different ages were spread randomly across the sequencing lanes. The donors were split into four age groups: young (average about 15 years), middle-aged (over 35), aged (about 62) and long-lived (over 75). Two additional independent replicas of 1 million unique cDNA reads from the same blood draw were analyzed for two donors (one aged 18 to 30 and one aged 80 or older).

Systemically healthy Caucasian individuals from Russia, 39 in total and aged about 6 to 90 years, were included as donors. Each donor gave around 9.5 milliliters of peripheral blood, collected into EDTA-treated Vacutainer tubes. Ficoll-Paque density-gradient centrifugation was used to isolate PBMCs, with at least 6 million per sample. Total RNA was extracted from PBMCs with Trizol reagent, with at least 5 micrograms obtained per sample. Naive CD45RAhigh/CD27high T cell percentages were measured by flow cytometry on a PBMC aliquot from every donor. The full study reports these points: Because profiling used bulk unsorted PBMCs, naive and antigen-experienced compartments could not be compared conclusively. Compared with the aged group, the long-lived group had more naive CD4+ T cells, fewer expanded clones and increased TCR diversity, a pattern suggesting age selection. A strong correlation was found between observed TCR beta diversity and the percentage of naive T cells measured by flow cytometry. Total diversity estimates from one million sequenced T cells were considered lower bounds and underestimates. As age increased, observed TCR beta diversity per million T cells dropped in a roughly linear way, and a significant reduction was already evident by age 40. Donor CMV infection status was unknown, potentially confounding age-related changes in expanded clonotypes.

The CDR3 spans 17 residues, from the cysteine through the phenylalanine. Just the 51-base CDR3 DNA is kept, in frame starting at base 1. CDR1 and CDR2 (LGHNA, YSLEER) derive from the germline V gene. V loses 1 base, J loses 1 base, and the germline ends lie 15 bases apart. Library preparation was by 5' RACE. Instrument on record: Illumina HiSeq 2500. The second PCR ran for roughly 7 to 12 cycles and used a J-beta primer mix along with a sample-barcoded 5' primer. Each TCR beta cDNA molecule received a unique molecular identifier from a template-switch 5' adaptor carrying 12 random nucleotides. Each sample yielded at least 2.5 million CDR3-containing paired-end reads. First-strand cDNA synthesis was performed from all RNA using the Mint cDNA synthesis kit, with priming by a TRBC-specific oligonucleotide. After uracil-DNA glycosylase treatment, a first 18-cycle PCR used universal primers M1SS and BC2_uni_R on all cDNA. In the source study's methods: Normalization of each sample was performed by random selection of 1 million high-quality reads, each carrying a distinct molecular identifier. Reads with shared molecular identifiers were discarded instead of being binned into consensus sequences. MiTCR, set to a Q25 quality threshold and the strictest error-elimination algorithm, was used for CDR3 identification, clonotype clustering and error correction. Lower-bound total TCR beta diversity was estimated with a nonparametric unseen species model using Euler transformation. Using fastp at Q25 and MiXCR, TCRdb reprocessed the public reads and kept productive beta chains. Under each unique CDR3 protein, matching rows form one entry showing the most common genes and DNA. TCRdb's processing, not the authors', yielded these V and J calls. In all, the sample holds 800,000 to 1,000,000 distinct CDR3 sequences, and roughly 43% of those were seen once. The ten largest clones take up 10% to 15% of the sample.

A word on this clonotype: Its antigen is still unknown. Base-call qualities are not available, and no considerably larger clone is one nucleotide away.

The TCR comes from a man in his thirties or forties in good health. The chain is made from TRBV4-3 and TRBJ2-3; tentative D gene TRBD2, with 5 bases matching. What was sequenced was blood. The CDR3: CASSQGTGSVRTDTQYF. The nucleotide sequence is TGCGCCAGCAGCCAAGGTACGGGTAGCGTTCGCACAGATACGCAGTATTTT.